The clone carrying this TCR beta chain has a count of ten or more. Its antigen is as yet unknown. This specimen comes from a study of T cells in Graves' hyperthyroidism and ophthalmopathy. General study results and limits: Ophthalmopathy and stable hyperthyroidism were separated by a 13 V-J model. Ophthalmopathy was model-predicted a median roughly 6.5 months pre-onset.

What was amplified from RNA transcripts were TCR beta CDR3 regions. The study used the HTBI primer set for a first-round RT-PCR of the TCR CDR3. TCRdb reanalysed the multiplex PCR reads using MiXCR and keeps one entry per CDR3 protein. Altogether hundreds of thousands of distinct CDR3 sequences are present, around 16% being singletons, with the ten largest covering about 3.5%. The germline V and J ends were trimmed by 0 bases and 8 bases, with 17 bases remaining between them. Looked up from germline, CDR1 is DFQATT and CDR2 is SNEGSKA (reference sequence). The length of the CDR3 is 15 residues. The source of this sequence is a woman aged 40 to 50 with Graves' ophthalmopathy. The chain carries TRBV20-1 and TRBJ2-1; weak D call: TRBD1 (5 bases). Sequencing used blood. DNA for the CDR3: TGCAGTGCTAGAGATATGAGGCAGGGCAGGGATGAGCAGTTCTTC. Amino acid sequence: CSARDMRQGRDEQFF.